The T cell receptor (beta chain) under discussion was sequenced for a study of cytotoxic CD8 clonotypes in ibrutinib-treated CLL. CDR1 is MDHEN and CDR2 is SYDVKM in the germline V gene. CDR3 length equals 11 residues. V was shortened by 5 bases and J by 2 bases, with 3 bases between the two germline ends. The repertoire was sequenced with immunoSEQ multiplex PCR; TCRdb's copy has only in-frame clones and lacks some. Here the sample spans 25,000 to 35,000 clones, roughly 60% being singletons. V and J are TRBV28 and TRBJ1-2, with D hard to call. The receptor was isolated from a human donor with chronic lymphocytic leukemia. The sample here was PBMCs, taken before ibrutinib treatment. The CDR3 loop reads CASSLNYGYTF. CDR3 DNA sequence: TGTGCCAGCAGTCTAAACTATGGCTACACCTTC.